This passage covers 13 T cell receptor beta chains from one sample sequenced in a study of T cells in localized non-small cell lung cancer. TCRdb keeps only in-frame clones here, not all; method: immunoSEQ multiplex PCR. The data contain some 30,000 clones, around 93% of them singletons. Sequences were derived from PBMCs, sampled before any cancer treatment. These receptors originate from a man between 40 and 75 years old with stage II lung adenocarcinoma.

The CDR3 sequence is CASSLGALGEQFF. The CDR3 region has the DNA TGTGCCAGCAGCTTAGGAGCTTTGGGTGAGCAGTTCTTC. The chain uses TRBV7-2 and TRBJ2-1; D uncertain. The V end was cut by 1 base, the J end by 9 bases, with 10 bases between. The CDR3 is 13 residues long. Germline lookup yields CDR1 SGHTA and CDR2 FQGNSA.

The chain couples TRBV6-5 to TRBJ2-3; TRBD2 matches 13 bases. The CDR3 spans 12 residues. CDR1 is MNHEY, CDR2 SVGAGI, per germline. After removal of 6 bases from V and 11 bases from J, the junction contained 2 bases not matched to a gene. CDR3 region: CASRGLAGKQYF. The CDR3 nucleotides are TGTGCCAGCAGGGGACTAGCGGGAAAGCAGTATTTT.

CDR3 residues: CASRTSGGGGELFF. The CDR3 DNA is TGTGCCAGCCGAACTAGCGGTGGGGGCGGGGAGCTGTTTTTT. J is TRBJ2-2 and V is TRBV5-5; 8 nucleotides agree with TRBD2. Germline V CDR1 and CDR2: SGHKS, YYEKEE (reference sequence). The V gene end was trimmed by 7 bases and the J gene end by 7 bases; junction bases not matched to a gene: 9. The length of the CDR3 is 14 residues.

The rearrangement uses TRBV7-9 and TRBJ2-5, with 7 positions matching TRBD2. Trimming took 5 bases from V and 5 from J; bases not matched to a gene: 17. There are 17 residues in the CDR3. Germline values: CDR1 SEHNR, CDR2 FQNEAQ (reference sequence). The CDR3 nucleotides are TGTGCCAGCAGCCCTGAGCTTAGACTAGCTTTACAGGAGACCCAGTACTTC. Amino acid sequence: CASSPELRLALQETQYF.

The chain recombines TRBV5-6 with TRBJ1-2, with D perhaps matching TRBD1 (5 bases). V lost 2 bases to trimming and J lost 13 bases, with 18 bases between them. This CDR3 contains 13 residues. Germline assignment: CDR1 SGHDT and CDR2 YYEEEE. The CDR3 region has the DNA TGTGCCAGCAGCTTAGCAAGCAGGGTTTCCCCCACCTTC. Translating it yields CASSLASRVSPTF.

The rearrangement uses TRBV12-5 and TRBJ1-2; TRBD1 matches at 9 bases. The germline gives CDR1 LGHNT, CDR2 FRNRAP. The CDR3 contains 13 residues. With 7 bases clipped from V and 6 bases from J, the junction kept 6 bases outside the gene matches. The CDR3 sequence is CASVPDRGHGYTF. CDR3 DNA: TGTGCTAGTGTACCGGACAGGGGACATGGCTACACCTTC.

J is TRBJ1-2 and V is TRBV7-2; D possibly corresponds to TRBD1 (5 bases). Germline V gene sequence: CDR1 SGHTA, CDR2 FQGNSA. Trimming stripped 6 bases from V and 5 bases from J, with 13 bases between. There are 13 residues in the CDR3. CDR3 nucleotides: TGTGCCAGCAGGTCGGGACGAAGTTATGGCTACACCTTC. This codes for CASRSGRSYGYTF.

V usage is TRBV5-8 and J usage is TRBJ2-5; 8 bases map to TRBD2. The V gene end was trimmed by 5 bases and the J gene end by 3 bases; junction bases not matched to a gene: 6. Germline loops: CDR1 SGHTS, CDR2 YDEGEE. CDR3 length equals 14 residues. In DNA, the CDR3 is TGTGCCAGCAGTCCCGGGACTAGGGAAGAGACCCAGTACTTC. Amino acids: CASSPGTREETQYF.

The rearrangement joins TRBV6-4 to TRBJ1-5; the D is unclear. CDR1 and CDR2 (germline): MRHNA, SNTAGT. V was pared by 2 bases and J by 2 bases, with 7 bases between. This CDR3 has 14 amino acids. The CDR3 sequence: CASSDVGGNQPQHF. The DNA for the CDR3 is TGTGCCAGCAGTGACGTGGGTGGCAATCAGCCCCAGCATTTT.

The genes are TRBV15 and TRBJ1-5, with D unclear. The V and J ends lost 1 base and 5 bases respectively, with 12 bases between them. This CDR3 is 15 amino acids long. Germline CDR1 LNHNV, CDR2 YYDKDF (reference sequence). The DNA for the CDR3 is TGTGCCACCAGCAGAGGAAAGGGCGGGGATCAGCCCCAGCATTTT. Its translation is CATSRGKGGDQPQHF. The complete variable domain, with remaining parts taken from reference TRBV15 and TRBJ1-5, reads DAMVIQNPRYQVTQFGKPVTLSCSQTLNHNVMYWYQQKSSQAPKLLFHYYDKDFNNEADTPDNFQSRRPNTSFCFLDIRSPGLGDTAMYLCATSRGKGGDQPQHFGDGTRLSIL.

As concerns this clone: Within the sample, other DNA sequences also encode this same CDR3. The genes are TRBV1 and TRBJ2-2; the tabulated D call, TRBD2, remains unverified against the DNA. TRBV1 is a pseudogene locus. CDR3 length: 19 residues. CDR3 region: CTSSPGTSGGRWGRGELFF. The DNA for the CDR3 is TGCACCAGCAGTCCCGGGACTAGCGGCGGAAGGTGGGGGCGGGGGGAGCTGTTTTTT.

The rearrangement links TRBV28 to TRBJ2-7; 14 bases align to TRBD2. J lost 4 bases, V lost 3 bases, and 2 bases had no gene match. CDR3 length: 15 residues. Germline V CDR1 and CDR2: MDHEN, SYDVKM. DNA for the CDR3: TGTGCCAGCAGTTTGGGACTAGCGGGAGCGTACGAGCAGTACTTC. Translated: CASSLGLAGAYEQYF.

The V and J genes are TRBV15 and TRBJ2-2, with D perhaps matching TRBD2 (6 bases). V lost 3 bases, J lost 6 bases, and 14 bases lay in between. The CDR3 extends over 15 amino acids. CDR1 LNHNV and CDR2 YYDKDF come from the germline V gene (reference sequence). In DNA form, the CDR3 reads TGTGCCACCAGCAGCCCCGGAAGGAGGGCCGGGGAGCTGTTTTTT. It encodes CATSSPGRRAGELFF.